This T cell receptor (beta chain) comes out of a study of cytotoxic CD8 clonotypes in ibrutinib-treated CLL. Assay used: immunoSEQ multiplex PCR; TCRdb lists only in-frame clones, some missing. The repertoire includes fewer than 200,000 clones, 84% of them detected once, and about 4.6% sits in the top ten. V was clipped by 6 bases and J by 3 bases, with 27 bases between them. Germline lookup yields CDR1 SNHLY and CDR2 FYNNEI. The CDR3 totals 20 residues. The chain has TRBV2 and TRBJ2-6; D assignment may be TRBD1 or TRBD2 (5 bases each). The receptor was isolated from a human donor with chronic lymphocytic leukemia. The sample here was PBMCs, taken after 24 months of ibrutinib treatment. CDR3 coding DNA: TGTGCCAGCAGGTATAATCCGGGACCACTTATGTTCAGTGGGGCCAACGTCCTGACTTTC. Translated: CASRYNPGPLMFSGANVLTF.